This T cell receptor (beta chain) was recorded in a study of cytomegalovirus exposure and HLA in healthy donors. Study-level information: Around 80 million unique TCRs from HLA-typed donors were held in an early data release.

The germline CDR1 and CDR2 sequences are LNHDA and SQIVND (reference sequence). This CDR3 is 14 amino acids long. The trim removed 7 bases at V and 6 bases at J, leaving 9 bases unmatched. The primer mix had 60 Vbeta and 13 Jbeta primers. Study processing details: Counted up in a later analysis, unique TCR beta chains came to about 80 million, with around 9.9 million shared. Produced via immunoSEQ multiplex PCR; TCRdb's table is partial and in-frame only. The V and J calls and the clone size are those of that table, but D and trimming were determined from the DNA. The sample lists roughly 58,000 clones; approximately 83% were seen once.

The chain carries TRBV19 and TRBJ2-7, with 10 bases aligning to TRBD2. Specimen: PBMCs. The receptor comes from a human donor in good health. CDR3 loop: CASMGDERGGEQYF. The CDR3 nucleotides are TGTGCCAGTATGGGAGACGAGCGGGGGGGCGAGCAGTACTTC.